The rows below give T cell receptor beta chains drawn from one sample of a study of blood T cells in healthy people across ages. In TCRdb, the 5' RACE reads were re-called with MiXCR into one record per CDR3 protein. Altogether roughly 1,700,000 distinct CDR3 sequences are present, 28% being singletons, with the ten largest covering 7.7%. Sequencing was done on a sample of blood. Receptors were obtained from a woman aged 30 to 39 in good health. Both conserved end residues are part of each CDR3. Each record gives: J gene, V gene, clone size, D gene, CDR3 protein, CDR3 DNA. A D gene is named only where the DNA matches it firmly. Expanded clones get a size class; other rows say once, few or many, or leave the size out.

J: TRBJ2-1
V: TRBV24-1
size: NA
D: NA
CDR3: CATSDSETQAREQFF
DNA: TGTGCCACCAGTGATTCAGAGACCCAGGCCCGGGAGCAGTTCTTC

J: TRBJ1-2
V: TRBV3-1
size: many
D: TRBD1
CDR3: CASGTVNYGYTF
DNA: TGTGCCAGTGGGACAGTTAACTATGGCTACACCTTC

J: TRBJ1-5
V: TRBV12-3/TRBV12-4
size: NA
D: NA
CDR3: CASRFNTRPQHF
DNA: TGTGCCAGCAGGTTTAACACACGGCCCCAGCATTTT

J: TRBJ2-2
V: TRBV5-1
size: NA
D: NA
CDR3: CASRIQGTGELFF
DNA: TGCGCCAGCAGGATTCAGGGGACCGGGGAGCTGTTTTTT

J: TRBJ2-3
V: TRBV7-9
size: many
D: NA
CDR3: CASSLEVAVAQYF
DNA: TGTGCCAGCAGCTTAGAAGTCGCAGTCGCGCAGTATTTT

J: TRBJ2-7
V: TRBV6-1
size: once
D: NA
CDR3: CASSEGLRYEQYF
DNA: TGTGCCAGTAGTGAGGGGCTTCGCTACGAGCAGTACTTC

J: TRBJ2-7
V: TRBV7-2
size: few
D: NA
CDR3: CASSTDYIQNEQYF
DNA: TGTGCCAGCAGTACGGACTATATTCAAAATGAGCAGTACTTC

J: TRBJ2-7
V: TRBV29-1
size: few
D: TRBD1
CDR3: CSGTLWDRGSYEQYF
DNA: TGCAGCGGGACGCTGTGGGACAGGGGCTCCTACGAGCAGTACTTC

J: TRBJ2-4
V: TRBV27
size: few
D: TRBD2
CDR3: CASSPHRGLAGVGPKNIQYF
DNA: TGTGCCAGCAGCCCCCACCGGGGACTAGCGGGAGTGGGGCCCAAAAACATTCAGTACTTC

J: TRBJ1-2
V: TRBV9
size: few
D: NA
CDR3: CASSVGGGSGGYTF
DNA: TGTGCCAGCAGCGTTGGTGGGGGCTCCGGAGGCTACACCTTC

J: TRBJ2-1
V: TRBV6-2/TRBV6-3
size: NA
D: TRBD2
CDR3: CASSSRGGRYEQFF
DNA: TGTGCCAGCAGTTCGCGGGGGGGCCGGTATGAGCAGTTCTTC

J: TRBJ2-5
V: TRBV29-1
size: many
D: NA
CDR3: CSVEEGDGTWTQYF
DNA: TGCAGCGTTGAAGAAGGTGACGGGACGTGGACCCAGTACTTC

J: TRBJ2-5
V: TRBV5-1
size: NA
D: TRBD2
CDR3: CASSALAGGQQTQYF
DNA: TGCGCCAGCAGCGCGCTAGCGGGGGGGCAGCAGACCCAGTACTTC

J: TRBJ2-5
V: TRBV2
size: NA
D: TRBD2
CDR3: CARSGRGSGEETQYF
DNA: TGTGCCCGCAGTGGCCGTGGGAGCGGGGAAGAGACCCAGTACTTC

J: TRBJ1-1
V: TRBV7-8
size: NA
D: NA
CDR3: CASSLIGRTEAFF
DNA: TGTGCCAGCAGCTTAATAGGGCGCACTGAAGCTTTCTTT

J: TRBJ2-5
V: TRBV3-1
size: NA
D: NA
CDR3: CASTKGAQGRETQYF
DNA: TGTGCCAGCACCAAGGGCGCTCAGGGTAGAGAGACCCAGTACTTC

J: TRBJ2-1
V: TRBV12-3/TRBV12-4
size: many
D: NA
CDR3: CASSFTRARNNEQFF
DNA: TGTGCCAGCAGTTTTACCCGGGCCAGGAACAATGAGCAGTTCTTC

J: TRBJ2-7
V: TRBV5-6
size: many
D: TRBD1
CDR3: CASSYHSGGQGAYEQYF
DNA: TGTGCCAGCAGTTACCATAGTGGGGGACAGGGGGCCTACGAGCAGTACTTC

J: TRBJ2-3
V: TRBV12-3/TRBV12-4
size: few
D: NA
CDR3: CASSPPMGRRTDTQYF
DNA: TGTGCCAGCAGTCCCCCCATGGGCAGGCGTACAGATACGCAGTATTTT

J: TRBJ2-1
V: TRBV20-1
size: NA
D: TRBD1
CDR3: CRAAGTGNEQFF
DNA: TGCAGGGCTGCCGGGACAGGTAATGAGCAGTTCTTC

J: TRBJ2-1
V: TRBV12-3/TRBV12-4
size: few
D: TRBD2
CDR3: CASTRLAEAYNEQFF
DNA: TGTGCCAGCACCCGACTAGCGGAAGCCTACAATGAGCAGTTCTTC

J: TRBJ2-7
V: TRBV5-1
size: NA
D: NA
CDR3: CASSSGGRTIYEQYF
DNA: TGCGCCAGCAGCTCGGGGGGCAGAACTATCTACGAGCAGTACTTC

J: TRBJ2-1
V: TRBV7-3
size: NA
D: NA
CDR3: CACSSYGNEQFF
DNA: TGTGCCTGCAGCTCATACGGAAATGAGCAGTTCTTC

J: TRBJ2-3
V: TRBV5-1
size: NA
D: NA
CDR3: CASSSPLAMDTDTQYF
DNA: TGCGCCAGCAGCTCGCCCCTAGCGATGGACACAGATACGCAGTATTTT

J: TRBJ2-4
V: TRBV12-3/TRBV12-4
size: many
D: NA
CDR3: CASSLRAGANIQYF
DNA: TGTGCCAGCAGTTTAAGGGCGGGGGCCAACATTCAGTACTTC

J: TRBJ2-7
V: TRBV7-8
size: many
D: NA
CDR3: CASSPRVILYEQYF
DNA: TGTGCCAGCAGCCCCCGGGTCATATTGTACGAGCAGTACTTC

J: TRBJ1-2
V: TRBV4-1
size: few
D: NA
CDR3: CASSLDKAREGGPNYGYTF
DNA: TGCGCCAGCAGCCTTGACAAGGCAAGGGAGGGGGGGCCTAACTATGGCTACACCTTC

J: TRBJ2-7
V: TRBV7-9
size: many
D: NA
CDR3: CASSSQTETYEQYF
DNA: TGTGCCAGCAGCTCCCAGACCGAAACCTACGAGCAGTACTTC

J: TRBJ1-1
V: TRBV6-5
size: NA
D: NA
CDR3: CAGSWSRVLDTEAFF
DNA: TGTGCCGGCAGTTGGAGCCGGGTTTTGGACACTGAAGCTTTCTTT

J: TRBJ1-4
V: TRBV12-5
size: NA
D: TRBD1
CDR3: CASGFLIGTGGANEKLFF
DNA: TGTGCTAGTGGTTTTTTAATAGGGACAGGGGGCGCGAATGAAAAACTGTTTTTT

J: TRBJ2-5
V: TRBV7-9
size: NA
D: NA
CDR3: CASSLGVAEFETQYF
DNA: TGTGCCAGCAGCTTAGGGGTAGCAGAGTTTGAGACCCAGTACTTC

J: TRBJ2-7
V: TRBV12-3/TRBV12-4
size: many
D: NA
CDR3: CACRTGSYEQYF
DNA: TGTGCCTGCCGAACAGGGAGCTACGAGCAGTACTTC

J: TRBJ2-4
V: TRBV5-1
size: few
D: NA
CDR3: CASSLGGRADQNIQYF
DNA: TGCGCCAGCAGCTTGGGGGGCAGGGCCGATCAAAACATTCAGTACTTC

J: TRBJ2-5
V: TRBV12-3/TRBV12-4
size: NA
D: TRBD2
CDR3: CASSSAPGLAAICETQYF
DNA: TGTGCCAGCAGCTCTGCTCCGGGACTAGCTGCTATCTGTGAGACCCAGTACTTC

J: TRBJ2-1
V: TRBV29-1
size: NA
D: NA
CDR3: CSVEQYNEQFF
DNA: TGCAGCGTAGAACAGTACAATGAGCAGTTCTTC

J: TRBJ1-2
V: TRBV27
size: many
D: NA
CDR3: CASSVSRGYGYTF
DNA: TGTGCCAGCAGTGTATCCCGGGGGTATGGCTACACCTTC

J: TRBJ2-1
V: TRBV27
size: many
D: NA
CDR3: CASSFDPGSYNEQFF
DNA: TGTGCCAGCAGTTTTGACCCAGGCTCCTACAATGAGCAGTTCTTC

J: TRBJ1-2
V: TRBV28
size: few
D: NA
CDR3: CASRPDFRGYTF
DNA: TGTGCCAGTCGACCGGACTTTCGCGGCTACACCTTC

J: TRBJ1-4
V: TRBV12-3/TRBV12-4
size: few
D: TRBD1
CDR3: CASSPPGGLGEKLFF
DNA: TGTGCCAGCTCCCCTCCAGGGGGGCTAGGAGAAAAACTGTTTTTT

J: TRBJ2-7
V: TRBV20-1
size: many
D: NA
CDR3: CSASLEYEQYF
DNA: TGCAGTGCTAGTCTGGAGTACGAGCAGTACTTC

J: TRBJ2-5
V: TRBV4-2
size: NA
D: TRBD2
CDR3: CASSQAFASGGLLQETQYF
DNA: TGTGCCAGCAGCCAAGCTTTCGCTAGCGGGGGCCTCCTCCAAGAGACCCAGTACTTC

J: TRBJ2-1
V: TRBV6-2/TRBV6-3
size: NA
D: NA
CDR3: CASSTGSGEQFF
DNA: TGTGCCAGCAGTACAGGATCGGGTGAGCAGTTCTTC

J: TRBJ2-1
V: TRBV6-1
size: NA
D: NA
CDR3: CASTAACNEQFF
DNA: TGTGCCAGCACGGCCGCTTGTAATGAGCAGTTCTTC

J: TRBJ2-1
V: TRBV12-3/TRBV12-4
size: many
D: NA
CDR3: CASRTDSYNEQFF
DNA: TGTGCCAGCAGGACCGACAGTTACAATGAGCAGTTCTTC

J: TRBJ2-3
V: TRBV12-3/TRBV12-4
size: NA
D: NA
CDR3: CASSLGYSSTDTQYF
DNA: TGTGCCAGCAGTTTAGGGTACTCTAGCACAGATACGCAGTATTTT

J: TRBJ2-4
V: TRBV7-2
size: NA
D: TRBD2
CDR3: CASNLGTSGATGNIQYF
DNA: TGTGCCAGCAACCTCGGGACTAGCGGGGCTACTGGGAACATTCAGTACTTC

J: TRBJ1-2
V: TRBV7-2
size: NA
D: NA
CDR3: CASSSNPPNYGYTF
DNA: TGTGCCAGCAGCTCCAATCCTCCTAACTATGGCTACACCTTC

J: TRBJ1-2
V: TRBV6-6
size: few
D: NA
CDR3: CASSWDNSKSNYGYTF
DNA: TGTGCCAGCAGTTGGGACAACTCCAAATCTAACTATGGCTACACCTTC

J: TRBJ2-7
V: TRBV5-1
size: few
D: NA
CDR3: CASSLDGREYEQYF
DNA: TGCGCCAGCAGCTTGGATGGCAGGGAGTACGAGCAGTACTTC

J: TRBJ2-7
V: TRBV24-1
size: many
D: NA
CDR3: CATSDFKGGEQYF
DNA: TGTGCCACCAGTGATTTCAAGGGAGGCGAGCAGTACTTC

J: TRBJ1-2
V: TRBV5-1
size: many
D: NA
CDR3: CASSLRQANYGYTF
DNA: TGCGCCAGCAGCTTGAGACAGGCCAACTATGGCTACACCTTC

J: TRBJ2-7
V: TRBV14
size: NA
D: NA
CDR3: CASSQGNRAASYEQYF
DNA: TGTGCCAGCAGCCAAGGGAACAGGGCGGCTTCCTACGAGCAGTACTTC